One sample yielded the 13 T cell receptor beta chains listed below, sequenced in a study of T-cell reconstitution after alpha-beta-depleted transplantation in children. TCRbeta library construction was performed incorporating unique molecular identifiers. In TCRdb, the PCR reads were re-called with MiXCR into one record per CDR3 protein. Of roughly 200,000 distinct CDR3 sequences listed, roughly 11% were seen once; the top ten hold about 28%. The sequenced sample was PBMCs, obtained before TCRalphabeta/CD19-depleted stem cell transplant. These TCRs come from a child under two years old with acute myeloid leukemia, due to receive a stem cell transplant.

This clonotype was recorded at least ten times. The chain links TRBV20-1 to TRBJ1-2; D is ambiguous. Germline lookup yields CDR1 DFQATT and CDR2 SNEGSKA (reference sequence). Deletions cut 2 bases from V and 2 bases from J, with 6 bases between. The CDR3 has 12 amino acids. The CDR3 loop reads CSARSLNYGYTF. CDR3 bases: TGCAGTGCTAGAAGCCTGAACTATGGCTACACCTTC.

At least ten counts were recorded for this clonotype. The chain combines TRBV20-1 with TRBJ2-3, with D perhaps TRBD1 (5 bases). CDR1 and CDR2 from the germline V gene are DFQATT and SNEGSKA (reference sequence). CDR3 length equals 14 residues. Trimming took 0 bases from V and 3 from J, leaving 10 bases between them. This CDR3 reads CSARDRPGTDTQYF. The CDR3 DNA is TGCAGTGCTAGAGATAGGCCAGGGACAGATACGCAGTATTTT.

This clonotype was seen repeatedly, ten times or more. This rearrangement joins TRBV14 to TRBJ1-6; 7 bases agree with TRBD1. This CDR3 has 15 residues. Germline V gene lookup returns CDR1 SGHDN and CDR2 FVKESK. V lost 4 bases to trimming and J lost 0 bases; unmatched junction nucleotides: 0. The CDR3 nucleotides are TGTGCCAGCAGCCGGGACAGCTCCTATAATTCACCCCTCCACTTT. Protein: CASSRDSSYNSPLHF.

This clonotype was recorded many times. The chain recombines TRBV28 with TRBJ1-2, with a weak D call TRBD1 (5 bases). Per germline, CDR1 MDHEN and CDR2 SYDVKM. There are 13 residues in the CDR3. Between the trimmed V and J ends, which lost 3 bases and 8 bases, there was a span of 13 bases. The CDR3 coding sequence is TGTGCCAGCAGTTTGGCGTCAGGGAAGGGCTACACCTTC. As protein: CASSLASGKGYTF.

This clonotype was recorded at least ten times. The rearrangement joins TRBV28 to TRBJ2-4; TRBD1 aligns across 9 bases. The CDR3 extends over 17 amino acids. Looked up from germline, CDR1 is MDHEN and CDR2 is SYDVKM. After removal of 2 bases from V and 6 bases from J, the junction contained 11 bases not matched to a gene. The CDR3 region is CASSLPNYRGQGNIQYF. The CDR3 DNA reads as TGTGCCAGCAGTTTACCGAATTACAGGGGGCAAGGAAACATTCAGTACTTC.

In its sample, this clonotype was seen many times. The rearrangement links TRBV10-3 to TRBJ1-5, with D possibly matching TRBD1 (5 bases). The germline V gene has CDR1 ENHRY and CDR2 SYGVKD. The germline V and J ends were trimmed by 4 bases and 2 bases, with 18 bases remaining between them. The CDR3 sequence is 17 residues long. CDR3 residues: CAISGPSGTAGNQPQHF. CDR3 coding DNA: TGTGCCATCAGTGGTCCTTCCGGGACGGCGGGCAATCAGCCCCAGCATTTT.

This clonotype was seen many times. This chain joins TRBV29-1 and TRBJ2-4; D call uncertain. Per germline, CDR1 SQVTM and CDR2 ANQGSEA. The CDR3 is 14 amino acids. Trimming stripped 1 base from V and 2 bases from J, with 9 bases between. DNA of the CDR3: TGCAGCGTTGAAGGAGGTTCAACCAAAAACATTCAGTACTTC. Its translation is CSVEGGSTKNIQYF.

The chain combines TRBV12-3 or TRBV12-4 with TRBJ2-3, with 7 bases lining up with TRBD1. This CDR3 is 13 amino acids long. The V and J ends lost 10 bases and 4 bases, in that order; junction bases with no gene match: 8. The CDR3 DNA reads TGTGCCACCTTAAAGGGGGCCCCAGATACGCAGTATTTT. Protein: CATLKGAPDTQYF.

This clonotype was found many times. The CDR3 DNA sequence: TGTGCCAGCAGCTACTTAAGTTACACAGATACGCAGTATTTT. It encodes CASSYLSYTDTQYF. The gene calls are TRBV11-2 and TRBJ2-3; D not resolved. V was pared by 4 bases and J by 2 bases, with 10 bases between. There are 14 residues in the CDR3. The germline V gene has CDR1 SGHAT and CDR2 FQNNGV.

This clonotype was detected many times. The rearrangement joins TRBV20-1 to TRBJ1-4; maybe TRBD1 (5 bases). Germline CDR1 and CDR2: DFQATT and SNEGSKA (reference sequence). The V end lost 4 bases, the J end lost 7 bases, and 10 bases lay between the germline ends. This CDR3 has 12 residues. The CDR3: CSAIKTVEKLFF. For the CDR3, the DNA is TGCAGTGCTATAAAGACAGTTGAAAAACTGTTTTTT.

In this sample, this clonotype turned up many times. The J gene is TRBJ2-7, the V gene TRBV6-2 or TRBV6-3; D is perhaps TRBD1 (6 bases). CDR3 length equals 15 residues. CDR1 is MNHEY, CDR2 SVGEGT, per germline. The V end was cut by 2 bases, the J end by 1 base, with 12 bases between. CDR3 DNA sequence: TGTGCCAGCAGTTACCCAGGGGATCGGTCCTACGAGCAGTACTTC. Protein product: CASSYPGDRSYEQYF.

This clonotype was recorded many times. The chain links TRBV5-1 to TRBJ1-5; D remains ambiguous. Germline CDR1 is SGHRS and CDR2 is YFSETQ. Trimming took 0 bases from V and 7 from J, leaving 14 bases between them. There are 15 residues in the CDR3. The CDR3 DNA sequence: TGCGCCAGCAGCTTGGAAGGGATGTCAACGCAGCCCCAGCATTTT. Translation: CASSLEGMSTQPQHF.

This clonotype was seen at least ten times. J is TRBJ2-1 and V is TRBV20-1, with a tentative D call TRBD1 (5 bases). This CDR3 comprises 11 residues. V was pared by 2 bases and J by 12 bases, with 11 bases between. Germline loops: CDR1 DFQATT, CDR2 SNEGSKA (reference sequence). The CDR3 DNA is TGCAGTGCTAGAAAGTTGGACATGCAGTTCTTC. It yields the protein CSARKLDMQFF.